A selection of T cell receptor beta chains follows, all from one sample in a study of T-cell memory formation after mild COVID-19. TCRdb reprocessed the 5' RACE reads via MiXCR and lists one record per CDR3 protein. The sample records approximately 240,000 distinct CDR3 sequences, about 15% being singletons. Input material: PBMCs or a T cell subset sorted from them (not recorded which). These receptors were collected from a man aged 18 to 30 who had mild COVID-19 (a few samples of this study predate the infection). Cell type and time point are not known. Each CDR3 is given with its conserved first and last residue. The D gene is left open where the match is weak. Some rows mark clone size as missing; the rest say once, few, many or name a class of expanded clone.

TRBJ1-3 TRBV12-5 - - CASGSGLSGNTIYF TGTGCTAGTGGCTCCGGATTGTCCGGAAACACCATATATTTT
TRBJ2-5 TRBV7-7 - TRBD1 CASSSGQGGQETQYF TGTGCTAGCAGCTCGGGACAGGGAGGCCAAGAGACCCAGTACTTC
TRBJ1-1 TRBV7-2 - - CASSPSPFMNTEAFF TGTGCCAGCAGCCCCAGCCCGTTCATGAACACTGAAGCTTTCTTT
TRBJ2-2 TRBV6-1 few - CASSELGTNTGELFF TGTGCCAGCAGTGAATTAGGAACGAACACCGGGGAGCTGTTTTTT
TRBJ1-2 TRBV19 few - CASNQRSYGYTF TGTGCCAGTAACCAGCGATCCTATGGCTACACCTTC
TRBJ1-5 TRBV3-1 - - CASSQQSGVGQPQNF TGTGCCAGCAGTCAACAGTCAGGGGTCGGTCAGCCCCAGAATTTT
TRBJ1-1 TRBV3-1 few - CASSQDNGNTEAFF TGTGCCAGCAGCCAAGATAACGGGAACACTGAAGCTTTCTTT
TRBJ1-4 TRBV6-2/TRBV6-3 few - CASSFRRNLATNEKLFF TGTGCCAGCAGTTTCAGGCGGAATCTCGCAACTAATGAAAAACTGTTTTTT
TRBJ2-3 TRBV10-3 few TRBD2 CASSKRESTDTQYF TGTGCCAGTTCCAAGCGGGAGTCCACAGATACGCAGTATTTT
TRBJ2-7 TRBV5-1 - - CASSPSVRGQPLEQYF TGCGCCAGCAGCCCCTCCGTAAGAGGACAGCCTTTAGAGCAGTACTTC
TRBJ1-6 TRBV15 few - CATREIRNSPLHF TGTGCCACCAGGGAAATTCGGAATTCACCCCTCCACTTT
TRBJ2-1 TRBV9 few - CASSVVGSYNEQFF TGTGCCAGCAGCGTAGTAGGCAGTTACAATGAGCAGTTCTTC
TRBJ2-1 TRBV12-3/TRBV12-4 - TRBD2 CASSSGLATNEQFF TGTGCCAGCAGCTCGGGACTAGCGACGAATGAGCAGTTCTTC
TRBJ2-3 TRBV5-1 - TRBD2 CASSSAGGTTDTQYF TGCGCCAGCAGCTCTGCGGGGGGCACCACAGATACGCAGTATTTT
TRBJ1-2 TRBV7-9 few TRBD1 CASSPRDRGYTF TGTGCCAGCAGCCCCCGGGACAGGGGCTACACCTTC
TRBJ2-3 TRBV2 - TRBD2 CASGGEYTDTQYF TGTGCCAGTGGGGGGGAATACACAGATACGCAGTATTTT
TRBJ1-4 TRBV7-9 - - CASSHEKLFF TGTGCCAGCAGTCATGAAAAACTGTTTTTT
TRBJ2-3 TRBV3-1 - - CASSKRLWDSTTDTQYF TGTGCCAGCAGCAAAAGGCTATGGGACTCGACCACAGATACGCAGTATTTT
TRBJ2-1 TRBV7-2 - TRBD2 CASSVMGLAPDNEQFF TGTGCCAGCAGCGTTATGGGACTAGCGCCGGACAATGAGCAGTTCTTC
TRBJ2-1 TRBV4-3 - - CASSRRLPGLFNEQFF TGCGCCAGCAGCCGCAGACTACCGGGACTCTTCAATGAGCAGTTCTTC
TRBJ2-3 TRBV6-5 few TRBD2 CAAAGGSDTQYF TGTGCCGCCGCGGGGGGGTCAGATACGCAGTATTTT
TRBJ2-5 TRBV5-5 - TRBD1 CASSSFRDREGETQYF TGTGCCAGCAGCTCGTTCCGGGACAGGGAAGGAGAGACCCAGTACTTC
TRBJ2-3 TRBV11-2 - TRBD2 CASSLGLAGGSTDTQYF TGTGCCAGCAGCTTAGGACTAGCGGGGGGTAGCACAGATACGCAGTATTTT
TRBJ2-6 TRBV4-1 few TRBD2 CASSQGDYSAGANVLTF TGCGCCAGCAGCCAAGGGGACTACTCTGCTGGGGCCAACGTCCTGACTTTC
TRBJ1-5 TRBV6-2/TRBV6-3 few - CASSYHATDQPQHF TGTGCCAGCAGTTACCACGCGACTGATCAGCCCCAGCATTTT
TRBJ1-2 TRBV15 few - CATSRRSGYGYTF TGTGCCACCAGCAGGAGGTCGGGTTATGGCTACACCTTC
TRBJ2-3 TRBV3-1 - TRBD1 CASSYRGGTDTQYF TGTGCCAGCAGCTACAGGGGTGGCACAGATACGCAGTATTTT
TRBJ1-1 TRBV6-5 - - CASSYSWLGPQGTEAFF TGTGCCAGCAGTTACTCGTGGCTGGGGCCGCAAGGCACTGAAGCTTTCTTT
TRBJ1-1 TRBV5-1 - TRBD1 CASSLDGQGNTEAFF TGCGCCAGCAGCTTGGACGGACAGGGAAACACTGAAGCTTTCTTT
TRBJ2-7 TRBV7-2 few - CASSSRGAEQYF TGTGCCAGCAGCTCCAGGGGAGCCGAGCAGTACTTC
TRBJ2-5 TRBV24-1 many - CATSDGWEETQYF TGTGCCACCAGTGATGGGTGGGAAGAGACCCAGTACTTC
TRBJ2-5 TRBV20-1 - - CSAISFSQGWQETQYF TGCAGTGCTATTTCTTTCTCGCAGGGTTGGCAAGAGACCCAGTACTTC
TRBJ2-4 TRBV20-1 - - CSARVRGVRNIQYF TGCAGTGCTAGAGTTCGGGGAGTGAGAAACATTCAGTACTTC
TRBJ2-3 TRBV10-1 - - CASSEYRSDTQYF TGCGCCAGCAGTGAGTATCGGTCAGATACGCAGTATTTT
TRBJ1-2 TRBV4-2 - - CASSHPAYYGYTF TGTGCCAGCAGCCACCCTGCATACTATGGCTACACCTTC
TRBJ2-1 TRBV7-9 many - CASSPTYNEQFF TGTGCCAGCAGCCCTACTTACAATGAGCAGTTCTTC
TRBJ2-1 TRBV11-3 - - CASSFSAGSLEQFF TGTGCCAGCAGCTTCTCGGCGGGGTCCCTCGAGCAGTTCTTC
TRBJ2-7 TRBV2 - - CASRGNGEQYF TGTGCCAGCAGGGGCAACGGGGAGCAGTACTTC
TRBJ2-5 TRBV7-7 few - CAVGRRETQYF TGTGCGGTGGGCAGGAGAGAGACCCAGTACTTC
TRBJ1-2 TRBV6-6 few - CASSYLRAPSYGYTF TGTGCCAGCAGTTACCTCAGGGCCCCTTCCTATGGCTACACCTTC
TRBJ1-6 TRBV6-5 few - CASRRGGLSPLHF TGTGCCAGCAGGAGGGGGGGCCTTTCACCCCTCCACTTT
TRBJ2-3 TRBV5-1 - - CASSLPAGDTQYF TGCGCCAGCAGCTTGCCGGCGGGAGATACGCAGTATTTT
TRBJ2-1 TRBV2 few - CASSDIWTEQFF TGTGCCAGCAGTGATATCTGGACTGAGCAGTTCTTC
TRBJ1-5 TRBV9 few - CASSVAGTSNQPQHF TGTGCCAGCAGCGTAGCTGGAACCAGCAATCAGCCCCAGCATTTT
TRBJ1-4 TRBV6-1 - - CASRAGDATNEKLFF TGTGCCAGCAGGGCCGGGGACGCAACTAATGAAAAACTGTTTTTT
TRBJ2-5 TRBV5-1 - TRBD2 CASRTGLAGGQETQYF TGCGCCAGCAGGACCGGACTAGCGGGGGGGCAAGAGACCCAGTACTTC
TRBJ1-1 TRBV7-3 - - CASSLDSQMNTEAFF TGTGCCAGCAGCTTAGATTCTCAGATGAACACTGAAGCTTTCTTT
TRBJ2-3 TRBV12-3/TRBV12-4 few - CASSLWRGGSTDTQYF TGTGCCAGCAGTTTATGGCGGGGCGGAAGCACAGATACGCAGTATTTT